The T cell receptor (beta chain) under discussion was sequenced for a study of cytomegalovirus exposure and HLA in healthy donors. Study-level points and caveats: Cytomegalovirus status was reportedly diagnosed by the classifier with high specificity and sensitivity. Most subjects' HLA-A and HLA-B alleles were reportedly predicted from TCR beta sequences.

Points on this clone: Its matching antigen is unknown.

The PCR was carried out with 60 Vbeta primers and 13 Jbeta primers. Sequencing used immunoSEQ multiplex PCR; TCRdb keeps in-frame clones, though not all of them. The sample holds more than 60,000 clones; around four fifths are singletons and the top ten take approximately 4.8%. Germline-derived CDR1 and CDR2 are SGHDT and YYEEEE. The V and J ends lost 4 bases and 4 bases respectively, with 12 bases between them. The CDR3 covers 15 residues. Healthy bone marrow donors formed the donor group. The sample comprised PBMCs. The rearrangement uses TRBV5-6 and TRBJ1-6; D call uncertain. The sequence derives from a male donor in good health and CMV-seropositive. In nucleotides, the CDR3 is TGTGCCAGCAGCGCCCCTCCTACTTATAATTCACCCCTCCACTTT. Its protein product is CASSAPPTYNSPLHF.